A single sample is the source of the 13 T cell receptor beta chains below, sequenced in a study of tumor-infiltrating lymphocytes in oesophageal squamous cell carcinoma. TCRdb redid the calling of the PCR reads with MiXCR, one entry per CDR3 protein. The profile shows under 20,000 distinct CDR3 sequences, less than 50% of them singletons. Material for sequencing was esophageal tumor tissue. These receptors were taken from a male donor with esophageal squamous cell carcinoma.

V usage is TRBV7-3 and J usage is TRBJ2-4; the D gene is possibly TRBD2 (6 bases). Germline V CDR1 and CDR2: SGHTA, FQGTGA. V was shortened by 5 bases and J by 13 bases, with 21 bases between the two germline ends. The CDR3 runs to 14 residues. The CDR3 DNA follows: TGTGCCAGCAGCCGGGGGAGCTCCTACAATGAGCAGTACTTC. Translated, it gives CASSRGSSYNEQYF.

The J gene is TRBJ2-3, the V gene TRBV7-9, with a weak D call TRBD1 (5 bases). The J call may be faulty, since TRBJ2-5 better matches the DNA end. CDR3 length equals 15 residues. Germline V gene sequence: CDR1 SEHNR, CDR2 FQNEAQ (reference sequence). As DNA, the CDR3 is TGTGCCAGCAGCTTAGAGGACACACCCACGGAGACCCAGTACTTC. It encodes CASSLEDTPTETQYF.

The sample holds one count of this clonotype. Since no conserved phenylalanine or tryptophan closes the CDR3, a read error is the likely cause. The DNA is omitted, as the CDR3 cannot be located on it reliably, and the CDR3 follows TCRdb's listing. The J gene is TRBJ2-6, the V gene TRBV7-6; the table's D call of TRBD2 was not tested on the DNA. The V gene's germline CDR1 is SGHVS and CDR2 FNYEAQ. The CDR3 is 17 residues long, ends included. The CDR3 spells CASSLEAGWENIQYFGA.

Ten or more counts support this clonotype. A much larger clone lies one base from this, so it may be a read error. This chain uses TRBV7-3 with TRBJ2-7; D remains unclear. The CDR3 is 16 amino acids. The V and J ends lost 1 base and 7 bases respectively, with 20 bases between them. Germline CDR1 and CDR2: SGHTA and FQGTGA. The CDR3 DNA is TGTGCCAGCAGCTTAAAAGGGCACCTAGGGAACAATGAGCAGTACTTC. Residues: CASSLKGHLGNNEQYF.

This clonotype is medium-sized (0.01 to 0.1%) by share. The chain carries TRBV11-2 and TRBJ2-1, with D hard to call. The J call may be mistaken, given a closer DNA end match to TRBJ2-5. The CDR3 spans 13 residues. The germline V gene has CDR1 SGHAT and CDR2 FQNNGV. CDR3 sequence (DNA): TGTGCCAGCAGCTTACTTGGTGGAGAGACCCAGTACTTC. Its translation is CASSLLGGETQYF.

The V call is TRBV6-5, the J call TRBJ2-5; a possible D gene is TRBD2 (6 bases). Matching the DNA end better, TRBJ2-7 makes the J call doubtful. Germline loops: CDR1 MNHEY, CDR2 SVGAGI. The CDR3 has 14 residues. The CDR3 here is CASSETGEGYEQYF. CDR3 coding DNA: TGTGCCAGCAGTGAAACGGGAGAGGGCTACGAGCAGTACTTC.

This clonotype was detected once. In this CDR3 the conserved last residue, phenylalanine or tryptophan, is missing, so a read error is likely. The DNA is left out, because the CDR3 cannot be placed on it with certainty; the CDR3 is given as TCRdb lists it. The chain has TRBV11-3 and TRBJ1-1; the D call in the table, TRBD1, was not verified against the DNA. CDR1 and CDR2 (germline): SGHNT, YENEEA. The CDR3 spans 18 residues, counting both ends. The CDR3 is CASSSAFGGATTSSTSAP.

This clonotype occurred many times. Since no conserved phenylalanine or tryptophan closes the CDR3, a read error is the likely cause. Because the CDR3's place on the DNA is in doubt, the DNA is left out and the CDR3 is given as listed by TCRdb. This chain connects TRBV7-5 to TRBJ2-7. TRBV7-5 is assigned pseudogene status. The CDR3 spans 19 amino acids, including both terminal residues. CDR3 amino acids: CISVPEPPTPRDYGYTFGS.

The chain uses TRBV7-9 and TRBJ2-1; tentatively, D is TRBD1 or TRBD2 (6 bases each). This CDR3 has 14 amino acids. Germline V lookup: CDR1 SEHNR, CDR2 FQNEAQ (reference sequence). Trimming pared 3 bases from V and 9 bases from J, leaving 15 bases between. As DNA, the CDR3 is TGTGCCAGCAGCTTTTCGGGGGCCTCGGGTGAGCAGTTCTTC. Translating it yields CASSFSGASGEQFF.

A note on this clonotype: This is likely a read error, given that the CDR3 carries no conserved phenylalanine or tryptophan at its end. The DNA is omitted, as the CDR3 cannot be located on it reliably, and the CDR3 follows TCRdb's listing. This sequence joins TRBV7-6 and TRBJ2-7; no check of the table's D call, TRBD1, against the DNA was made. The germline gives CDR1 SGHVS, CDR2 FNYEAQ. A total of 18 residues make up the CDR3, ends included. CDR3 sequence reads: CASSSGSGQGPYEQYFGS.

CDR3 bases: TGCGCCAGCAGTGAGTCAGGGCAGGGACATCACGCTTTCTTT. Translation gives CASSESGQGHHAFF. The chain has TRBV10-1 and TRBJ1-1, with D possibly TRBD1 on 6 matching bases. CDR3 length equals 14 residues. The germline V gene encodes CDR1 WNHNN and CDR2 SYGVQD (reference sequence). V was shortened by 0 bases and J by 11 bases, with 16 bases between the two germline ends.

The rearrangement links TRBV7-4 to TRBJ2-6; D remains unclear. Germline V gene data show CDR1 as SGHVT and CDR2 as SQSDAQ. The CDR3 sequence is 16 residues long. The V end lost 3 bases, the J end lost 0 bases, and 9 bases lay between the germline ends. The CDR3 protein is CASSFNTPSGANVLTF. The CDR3 region has the DNA TGTGCCAGCAGCTTTAATACACCCTCTGGGGCCAACGTCCTGACTTTC.

This chain joins TRBV28 and TRBJ2-5; TRBD2 matches at 10 bases. The J call may be in error: the DNA end matches TRBJ2-7 better. Germline V gene sequence: CDR1 MDHEN, CDR2 SYDVKM. This CDR3 spans 15 amino acids. Here the CDR3 reads CASSFSASGSYEQYF. For the CDR3, the DNA is TGTGCCAGCAGTTTTTCGGCTAGCGGGAGCTACGAGCAGTACTTC.